Each of the 7 T cell receptor beta chains below was sequenced from the same sample in a study of chemoradiotherapy in HPV16-positive cancers (dated 2022 in TCRdb). Libraries came from the immunoSEQ multiplex PCR assay. TCRdb retrieved this table from immuneACCESS and kept in-frame rearrangements only. Not all clones are present; in checked studies, unresolved V genes account for under half, and no reason is known for the remainder. For this sample the table gives 30,000 to 35,000 clones, of which around three quarters were detected only once. The ten largest make up approximately 4.2% of the sample. The input for sequencing was blood, taken from a patient who underwent chemoradiotherapy. The receptor source for this set is a human donor with HPV-associated anogenital cancer.

V and J are TRBV6-5 and TRBJ1-2; D gene unclear. Germline V gene data show CDR1 as MNHEY and CDR2 as SVGAGI. CDR3 length: 12 amino acids. Trimming shortened V by 6 bases and J by 1 base, and 6 bases separated the two germline ends. CDR3 nucleotides: TGTGCCAGCAGAACATTTAACTATGGCTACACCTTC. This sequence encodes CASRTFNYGYTF.

CDR3: CASSFTGGTEAFF. The CDR3, as DNA: TGCGCCAGCAGCTTTACAGGGGGCACTGAAGCTTTCTTT. V and J are TRBV5-1 and TRBJ1-1, with 8 positions matching TRBD1. This CDR3 has 13 residues. The V and J ends lost 2 bases and 4 bases, in that order; junction bases with no gene match: 1. Looked up from germline, CDR1 is SGHRS and CDR2 is YFSETQ.

V gene TRBV12-1 combines with J gene TRBJ1-5; the D segment call TRBD1 is taken from the table without a DNA check. TRBV12-1 constitutes a pseudogene. This CDR3 comprises 18 residues. The CDR3, as DNA: TGTGCCAGCAGCGTTAGATTACAAGGGGCCAAGGGCAATCAGCCCCAGCATTTT. Translation: CASSVRLQGAKGNQPQHF.

The chain has TRBV10-3 and TRBJ2-2; no clear D gene. Trimming took 6 bases from V and 4 from J, leaving 6 bases between them. This CDR3 comprises 12 residues. CDR1 and CDR2 (germline): ENHRY, SYGVKD. Here the CDR3 reads CAIRARTGELFF. As DNA, the CDR3 is TGTGCCATCAGGGCCCGCACCGGGGAGCTGTTTTTT.

J is TRBJ1-4 and V is TRBV5-1; D unresolved. V shed 0 bases and J shed 8 bases, with 11 bases lying between them. The CDR3 runs to 14 residues. Germline CDR1 reads SGHRS; CDR2 reads YFSETQ. Here the CDR3 DNA reads TGCGCCAGCAGCTTGGGGGCGGTGGTAGAAAAACTGTTTTTT. It specifies CASSLGAVVEKLFF.

The chain links TRBV7-6 to TRBJ2-1, with D possibly matching TRBD1 (6 bases). V was shortened by 10 bases and J by 0 bases, with 10 bases between the two germline ends. The CDR3 length is 13 residues. In germline, CDR1 is SGHVS, CDR2 FNYEAQ. The CDR3 DNA is TGTGCCACCCAGGGGAGCTCCTACAATGAGCAGTTCTTC. This gives the protein CATQGSSYNEQFF.

This clone came up a few times. The sample contains more than one DNA sequence encoding this CDR3. The chain combines TRBV9 with TRBJ2-7; no reliable D call. Germline lookup yields CDR1 SGDLS and CDR2 YYNGEE. V was clipped by 2 bases and J by 4 bases, with 10 bases between them. The CDR3 is 13 amino acids. The CDR3 DNA sequence: TGTGCCAGCAGCGTTGGTTTAGGGTACGAGCAGTACTTC. As protein: CASSVGLGYEQYF. Filled out from reference TRBV9 and TRBJ2-7, the complete variable domain reads DSGVTQTPKHLITATGQRVTLRCSPRSGDLSVYWYQQSLDQGLQFLIQYYNGEERAKGNILERFSAQQFPDLHSELNLSSLELGDSALYFCASSVGLGYEQYFGPGTRLTVT.